This TCR beta chain originates from a study of Ad26.COV2.S vaccination and SARS-CoV-2 variants (dated by TCRdb to the early 2020s). Regarding the complete study: Donors in the vaccine arm were drawn from COV1001, a phase I-IIa trial of Ad26.COV2.S in healthy adults that was multicentre, randomized, double-blind and placebo-controlled. Ad26.COV2.S was administered intramuscularly at a dose of 5x10^10 or 1x10^11 viral particles, either as one shot or as two shots given 56 days apart. TCRbeta repertoire sequencing was used to assess the specificity and breadth of SARS-CoV-2-reactive T cell receptors after Ad26.COV2.S vaccination. A total of approximately 32 samples were included in the TCR-sequenced set, comprising roughly 19 Ad26.COV2.S vaccine recipients, 5 placebo recipients and 8 SARS-CoV-2 convalescent individuals. Trial participants were randomized into five groups of five: low-dose or high-dose Ad26.COV2.S given once or twice, or placebo on both occasions. Investigators did not know the trial group allocation while performing experiments and assessing outcomes. General conclusions and limits of the study: Comparable non-spike TCR breadth was observed between vaccine and placebo recipients, consistent with only spike being contained in the vaccine. According to the authors, total T cell responses may have been underestimated by the TCR breadth and depth analyses. After vaccination, substantial breadth of spike-specific CD8+ and CD4+ T cell responses was reported. The study lacked the statistical power to compare responses across vaccine doses or regimens. Spike-specific TCR breadth was higher in Ad26.COV2.S recipients than in placebo recipients (P = 0.0014).

The treatment or condition label for this specimen denotes: some 20 received Ad26.COV2.S at low or high dose, single or two shots; 5 received placebo; per-sample allocation not given. Repertoires of vaccine and placebo recipients were sequenced from samples taken on day 63 after the first injection. In Cohort 1b, some 25 adults aged 18-55 years were enrolled at a single site in Boston, USA, between 29 July and 7 August 2020. Ad26.COV2.S was a replication-incompetent adenovirus type 26 vector that expressed a prefusion-stabilized SARS-CoV-2 spike protein derived from the original Wuhan strain. The immunoSEQ Assay was the method used to sequence TCRbeta CDR3 regions. After extraction, genomic DNA underwent amplification by bias-controlled multiplex PCR, followed by high-throughput sequencing. The original methods were these. To quantify the absolute abundance of each unique TCRbeta CDR3 region, sequences were collapsed and filtered. T cell fraction was estimated by normalization of TCRbeta template counts to usable DNA, with usable DNA being measured through amplification of reference genes present in all nucleated cells. Repertoire TCRs were annotated as SARS-CoV-2-specific by exact matching of V gene, CDR3 amino acid sequence and J gene to a known reactive TCR set. The reference SARS-CoV-2 TCR set was obtained from MIRA and was filtered for enrichment in COVID-19-positive ImmuneCODE repertoires, whereby public or cross-reactive TCRs were removed. Drawing on the MIRA antigens, annotated TCRs were analysed further at the level of specific ORF or position within ORF. Depth was the summed frequency of annotated unique rearrangements, while breadth was defined as annotated unique rearrangements over total unique productive rearrangements. Group comparisons of TCR breadth used two-sided Wilcoxon rank-sum tests. As stored in TCRdb, this immuneACCESS dataset retains in-frame rearrangements with V and J assigned. A fraction of the clones does not appear; measured against another copy, unresolved V genes explain less than half of the discrepancy, and the remainder lacks a known reason. D and trimming come from the DNA, and the V and J calls and clone size come from that table. This sample is represented by 350,000 to 500,000 clones; roughly 91% of them were singletons. Roughly 4% of the sample is in the top ten clones.

The CDR3 numbers 13 residues from cysteine through phenylalanine. CDR3 DNA only is kept here, 39 bases in frame from base 1. The junction shows trimming of 0 bases on V and 6 bases on J, plus 9 bases between the germline ends. In the germline V gene, CDR1 corresponds to SGHRS and CDR2 to YFSETQ. Concerning this clone: It has no known antigen specificity. No qualities accompany the bases; no much larger clone lies one base away.

The chain couples TRBV5-1 to TRBJ1-1, with the D gene uncertain. The TCR sequence derives from a person between 18 and 59 years old who received the Ad26.COV2.S COVID-19 vaccine or a placebo. The source material was peripheral blood, sampled in a trial of Ad26.COV2.S vaccine versus placebo. The DNA reads as follows: TGCGCCAGCAGCTTGGCCGGGAGGGCTGAAGCTTTCTTT. Translated, this is CASSLAGRAEAFF.